This passage covers 26 T cell receptor beta chains from one sample sequenced in a study of T cell responses to AZD1222 COVID-19 vaccine. Some clones are missing from TCRdb's copy, which holds only in-frame ones; the method was immunoSEQ multiplex PCR. The sample yields around 140,000 clones, about 93% seen once. The sequenced sample was peripheral blood, obtained on day 0 of AZD1222 vaccination. Source of these receptors: an adult in good health.

The chain joins TRBV7-2 to TRBJ1-5; no definite D call. Germline-derived CDR1 and CDR2 are SGHTA and FQGNSA. Deletions cut 1 base from V and 4 bases from J, with 5 bases between. CDR3 length: 13 amino acids. The CDR3 DNA sequence: TGTGCCAGCAGCTTAGTGACAAATCAGCCCCAGCATTTT. Translated: CASSLVTNQPQHF.

V is TRBV27 and J is TRBJ1-2, with D perhaps matching TRBD1 (6 bases). V lost 4 bases to trimming and J lost 4 bases, with 19 bases between them. The germline V gene has CDR1 MNHEY and CDR2 SMNVEV (reference sequence). The CDR3 length is 16 residues. The DNA for the CDR3 is TGTGCCAGCAGTTCGACTGCTGGAGGGGGGCTCTATGGCTACACCTTC. Translation: CASSSTAGGGLYGYTF.

V and J are TRBV7-6 and TRBJ2-7, with 8 nucleotides matching TRBD1. CDR3 length: 15 amino acids. Germline trimming cut 1 base from V and 5 bases from J; bases unmatched to any gene: 7. Germline V gives CDR1 SGHVS, CDR2 FNYEAQ. CDR3 sequence: CASSLGLNRGNEQYF. The CDR3 nucleotides read TGTGCCAGCAGCTTAGGGCTTAACAGGGGGAACGAGCAGTACTTC.

The rearrangement links TRBV19 to TRBJ2-7, with TRBD1 matching 9 bases. V was clipped by 7 bases and J by 3 bases; unmatched bases: 7. This CDR3 comprises 14 residues. The germline V gene has CDR1 LNHDA and CDR2 SQIVND (reference sequence). The CDR3 is CASKPDRGFYEQYF. DNA for the CDR3: TGTGCCAGTAAACCCGACAGGGGGTTCTACGAGCAGTACTTC.

This clone was seen once. The gene calls are TRBV10-3 and TRBJ2-1; TRBD2 agrees at 9 bases. Trimming at V came to 3 bases and at J to 4 bases, leaving 7 bases not matched to a gene. The CDR3 contains 16 residues. Germline loops: CDR1 ENHRY, CDR2 SYGVKD. The CDR3 nucleotides read TGTGCCATCAGTGACCGTAGCGGGAGCTCTTACAATGAGCAGTTCTTC. It translates to CAISDRSGSSYNEQFF.

The chain joins TRBV28 to TRBJ1-1; D unclear. The CDR3 loop spans 14 amino acids. The germline gives CDR1 MDHEN, CDR2 SYDVKM. V was cut by 10 bases and J by 0 bases, with 15 bases left in between. The CDR3 DNA is TGTGCCACCATTCTCTATCAGGTGAACACTGAAGCTTTCTTT. It translates to CATILYQVNTEAFF.

V usage is TRBV7-9 and J usage is TRBJ1-4; D unresolved. From germline, CDR1 is SEHNR and CDR2 FQNEAQ (reference sequence). Trimming removed 1 base from V and 0 bases from J, with 9 bases in between. The length of the CDR3 is 16 residues. The CDR3 nucleotides read TGTGCCAGCAGCTTAGTCCAGGCTACAACTAATGAAAAACTGTTTTTT. Amino acids: CASSLVQATTNEKLFF.

V usage is TRBV6-5 and J usage is TRBJ2-1; TRBD2 matches at 8 bases. This CDR3 contains 15 residues. Per germline, CDR1 MNHEY and CDR2 SVGAGI. The junction had 9 bases not matched to a gene; V was cut back by 2 bases and J by 9 bases. The CDR3 nucleotides are TGTGCCAGCAGTTACCCAGGGACTAGGTCCGGTGAGCAGTTCTTC. Amino acids: CASSYPGTRSGEQFF.

This chain links TRBV6-6 with TRBJ1-5, with D uncertain. V shed 6 bases and J shed 0 bases, with 12 bases lying between them. CDR1 is MNHNY, CDR2 SVGAGI, per germline (reference sequence). The CDR3 is 15 residues long. CDR3 protein: CASSLGRNSNQPQHF. The CDR3 DNA reads TGTGCCAGCAGCCTCGGGAGGAATAGCAATCAGCCCCAGCATTTT.

This chain links TRBV19 with TRBJ2-2, with 8 nucleotides matching TRBD1. From germline, CDR1 is LNHDA and CDR2 SQIVND (reference sequence). Trimming cost V 9 bases and J 3 bases; bases outside gene matches: 6. The CDR3 covers 14 residues. CDR3 sequence reads: CASYPGGDTGELFF. The CDR3 coding sequence is TGTGCCAGCTACCCAGGGGGCGACACCGGGGAGCTGTTTTTT.

This clone is a singleton in its sample. This chain joins TRBV10-3 and TRBJ1-2, with D tentatively TRBD1 (5 bases). V was pared by 9 bases and J by 3 bases, with 11 bases between. The CDR3 runs 12 residues. Per the germline V gene, CDR1 is ENHRY and CDR2 is SYGVKD. This CDR3 is CAIPQGDYGYTF. The CDR3 DNA reads as TGTGCCATACCTCAGGGAGACTATGGCTACACCTTC.

V is TRBV6-2 or TRBV6-3 and J is TRBJ2-1; 8 bases match TRBD2. Germline assignment: CDR1 MNHEY and CDR2 SVGEGT. With V trimmed by 3 bases and J by 14 bases, 6 bases remained unmatched. The CDR3 spans 12 residues. The CDR3 protein is CASSYAGTSKFF. As DNA, the CDR3 is TGTGCCAGCAGTTATGCCGGGACTAGTAAGTTCTTC.

The rearrangement links TRBV27 to TRBJ2-1; D is unresolved. Looked up from germline, CDR1 is MNHEY and CDR2 is SMNVEV (reference sequence). The CDR3 covers 13 residues. Trimming removed 10 bases at V and 1 base at J, with 11 bases between. The CDR3 reads CATGLSSYNEQFF. CDR3 nucleotide sequence: TGTGCCACTGGGTTGTCTTCCTACAATGAGCAGTTCTTC.

As concerns this clone: Relative to the germline gene, one junction end is altered; a read error may explain this. The genes are TRBV6-5 and TRBJ2-7; perhaps TRBD2 as D (5 bases). This CDR3 contains 10 residues. Germline V gene lookup returns CDR1 MNHEY and CDR2 SVGAGI. This CDR3 is CASSSSLDFF. The DNA of the CDR3 is TGTGCCAGCAGTTCTTCCCTGGACTTCTTC.

J is TRBJ2-3 and V is TRBV5-1; possible D gene TRBD1, 5 bases. The CDR3 runs 15 residues. Germline-derived CDR1 and CDR2 are SGHRS and YFSETQ. Trimming took off 2 bases at V and 2 bases at J, with 12 bases between the two ends. CDR3 nucleotides: TGCGCCAGCAGCTTAAGGGGCCTGTACACAGATACGCAGTATTTT. This sequence encodes CASSLRGLYTDTQYF.

The J gene is TRBJ2-1, the V gene TRBV11-3; 11 bases line up with TRBD2. This CDR3 is 17 amino acids long. The germline V gene has CDR1 SGHNT and CDR2 YENEEA. J gave up 6 bases and V 4 bases, and 11 bases lay outside the gene matches. CDR3 in DNA: TGTGCCAGCAGCTCAGGAGGCGCCGGGACTAGCGGCAATGAGCAGTTCTTC. It specifies CASSSGGAGTSGNEQFF.

The chain couples TRBV7-2 to TRBJ1-2; D not certain. The CDR3 extends over 14 amino acids. Trimming shortened V by 1 base and J by 8 bases, and 14 bases separated the two germline ends. The germline V gene has CDR1 SGHTA and CDR2 FQGNSA. Here the CDR3 DNA reads TGTGCCAGCAGCTTAGGTGGGGAGGCGGCGGGCTACACCTTC. This codes for CASSLGGEAAGYTF.

V is TRBV12-3 or TRBV12-4 and J is TRBJ2-7; the D gene is possibly TRBD2 (5 bases). Deletions cut 5 bases from V and 7 bases from J, with 9 bases between. The CDR3 totals 11 residues. The CDR3 DNA reads as TGTGCCAGCAGTAGGACTGGAGAGCAGTACTTC. This encodes CASSRTGEQYF.

The V call is TRBV19, the J call TRBJ1-5, with no clear D. Germline V gene sequence: CDR1 LNHDA, CDR2 SQIVND (reference sequence). Trimming took 7 bases from V and 0 from J, leaving 16 bases between them. The CDR3 runs 16 residues. CDR3 protein: CASNQVRAYSNQPQHF. As DNA, the CDR3 is TGTGCCAGTAACCAGGTACGGGCGTATAGCAATCAGCCCCAGCATTTT.

V is TRBV6-5 and J is TRBJ2-3; 7 bases agree with TRBD1. The length of the CDR3 is 15 residues. J gave up 2 bases and V 7 bases, and 9 bases lay outside the gene matches. Germline lookup yields CDR1 MNHEY and CDR2 SVGAGI. The CDR3 sequence is CASNRGDSNTDTQYF. CDR3 coding DNA: TGTGCCAGCAATAGAGGGGACAGCAACACAGATACGCAGTATTTT.

The chain links TRBV6-5 to TRBJ2-7; perhaps TRBD2 as D (6 bases). The CDR3 is 11 residues long. Germline V gives CDR1 MNHEY, CDR2 SVGAGI. V lost 10 bases and J 2 bases, leaving 9 bases between the germline ends. The CDR3 nucleotides are TGTGCCACGGGACTGACCTACGAGCAGTACTTC. This encodes CATGLTYEQYF.

With regard to this clone: Because the CDR3's place on the DNA is in doubt, the DNA is left out and the CDR3 is given as listed by TCRdb. The rearrangement joins TRBV28 to TRBJ1-6; the table's TRBD1 call for D was not verified on the DNA. The CDR3 is 15 residues long, ends included. The germline gives CDR1 MDHEN, CDR2 SYDVKM. CDR3 residues: CASSSSQVGQSPLHF.

The chain uses TRBV12-3 or TRBV12-4 and TRBJ1-2, with no clear D. V lost 3 bases and J 4 bases, leaving 9 bases between the germline ends. CDR3 length: 13 amino acids. CDR3 coding DNA: TGTGCCAGCAGTTTTCCGAGTTCCTATGGCTACACCTTC. This encodes CASSFPSSYGYTF.

The CDR3 loop reads CASSLETSGIIYEQYF. In DNA form, the CDR3 reads TGTGCCAGCAGTTTAGAAACTAGCGGGATAATCTACGAGCAGTACTTC. The J gene is TRBJ2-7, the V gene TRBV27, with 10 bases aligning to TRBD2. The CDR3 has 16 residues. After removal of 2 bases from V and 3 bases from J, the junction contained 7 bases not matched to a gene. CDR1 and CDR2 from the germline V gene are MNHEY and SMNVEV (reference sequence).

The V and J genes are TRBV27 and TRBJ1-4; D possibly corresponds to TRBD1 (6 bases). V was clipped by 6 bases and J by 3 bases, with 17 bases between them. The length of the CDR3 is 16 residues. CDR1 and CDR2 (germline): MNHEY, SMNVEV (reference sequence). DNA of the CDR3: TGTGCCAGCAGCCAGGTGGGGGGGCGTGCTAATGAAAAACTGTTTTTT. It is translated as CASSQVGGRANEKLFF.

The chain has TRBV11-3 and TRBJ1-1; 10 bases line up with TRBD1. CDR1 is SGHNT, CDR2 YENEEA, per germline. The CDR3 is 15 residues long. Trimming removed 5 bases from V and 1 base from J; junction bases left unmatched: 4. CDR3 nucleotide sequence: TGTGCCAGCAGCCAGGGACAGGGGAAGAACACTGAAGCTTTCTTT. It yields the protein CASSQGQGKNTEAFF.